The 10 T cell receptor beta chains given below trace back to one sample, sequenced in a study of shared clonotypes between healthy human individuals. Positively selected for CCR7, the CD45RO-negative cells used as naive CD8 cells excluded terminally differentiated effector memory CD45RA+ cells. Libraries were prepared by immunoSEQ multiplex PCR; TCRdb keeps only in-frame clonotypes and omits some of them. The table shows some 2 million clones, with about 95% occurring only once. The sequenced sample consisted of naive CD8+ T cells sorted from blood. The origin of the receptors is a man in his late teens or twenties in good health.

The CDR3 DNA sequence: TGTGCCAGCAGTTTATCTCGGACAGCATCCTACGAGCAGTACTTC. Its translation: CASSLSRTASYEQYF. The chain couples TRBV27 to TRBJ2-7, with D possibly TRBD1 on 6 matching bases. Germline V gene lookup returns CDR1 MNHEY and CDR2 SMNVEV (reference sequence). Trimming took off 0 bases at V and 1 base at J, with 10 bases between the two ends. This CDR3 is 15 amino acids long.

This sequence joins TRBV29-1 and TRBJ2-7; 10 bases fit TRBD1. Trimming at V came to 6 bases and at J to 6 bases, leaving 11 bases not matched to a gene. Germline assignment: CDR1 SQVTM and CDR2 ANQGSEA. CDR3 length: 14 amino acids. The CDR3 protein is CSVGITGQGGEQYF. Written as DNA, the CDR3 is TGCAGCGTCGGAATTACCGGACAGGGGGGCGAGCAGTACTTC.

This chain connects TRBV27 to TRBJ1-3, with a possible D match to TRBD1 (5 bases). Trimming removed 0 bases from V and 2 bases from J, with 11 bases in between. This CDR3 region has 16 residues. From germline, CDR1 is MNHEY and CDR2 SMNVEV (reference sequence). Written as DNA, the CDR3 is TGTGCCAGCAGTTTATCCGTGGGGGATGCTGGAAACACCATATATTTT. This codes for CASSLSVGDAGNTIYF.

V is TRBV7-9 and J is TRBJ2-1, with 9 bases fitting TRBD2. With 1 base clipped from V and 12 bases from J, the junction kept 4 bases outside the gene matches. This CDR3 comprises 13 residues. Germline CDR1 and CDR2: SEHNR and FQNEAQ (reference sequence). The CDR3 nucleotides read TGTGCCAGCAGCTTAGACCCAGCGGGAGGGCAGTTCTTC. This codes for CASSLDPAGGQFF.

The J gene is TRBJ1-2, the V gene TRBV30; 8 bases are a match to TRBD1. Per the germline V gene, CDR1 is GTSNPN and CDR2 is SVGIG (reference sequence). J gave up 0 bases and V 1 base, and 13 bases lay outside the gene matches. The CDR3 spans 18 residues. CDR3 in amino acids: CAWSEGDRLQYSNYGYTF. The CDR3 DNA reads as TGTGCCTGGAGTGAGGGGGACAGGCTGCAATACTCTAACTATGGCTACACCTTC. Combining the CDR3 with reference TRBV30 and TRBJ1-2 gives the whole variable domain SQTIHQWPATLVQPVGSPLSLECTVEGTSNPNLYWYRQAAGRGLQLLFYSVGIGQISSEVPQNLSASRPQDRQFILSSKKLLLSDSGFYLCAWSEGDRLQYSNYGYTFGSGTRLTVV.

This clone has only a few counts. The chain combines TRBV4-1 with TRBJ1-6, with 7 bases identical to TRBD1. Per the germline V gene, CDR1 is MGHRA and CDR2 is YSYEKL. The CDR3 covers 16 residues. After removal of 3 bases from V and 7 bases from J, the junction contained 9 bases not matched to a gene. The CDR3 is CASSQSAGQINSPLHF. CDR3 coding DNA: TGCGCCAGCAGCCAGTCCGCGGGACAGATCAATTCACCCCTCCACTTT.

The sample holds one count of this clone. V gene TRBV9 combines with J gene TRBJ2-2; no clear D. From germline, CDR1 is SGDLS and CDR2 YYNGEE. The CDR3 length is 17 residues. Between the trimmed V and J ends, which lost 3 bases and 1 base, there was a span of 16 bases. The CDR3 coding sequence is TGTGCCAGCAGCGGTATCGCCTTAGACAAGAACACCGGGGAGCTGTTTTTT. Its protein is CASSGIALDKNTGELFF. Together with reference TRBV9 and TRBJ2-2, the CDR3 gives the full variable domain: DSGVTQTPKHLITATGQRVTLRCSPRSGDLSVYWYQQSLDQGLQFLIQYYNGEERAKGNILERFSAQQFPDLHSELNLSSLELGDSALYFCASSGIALDKNTGELFFGEGSRLTVL.

The chain recombines TRBV4-3 with TRBJ2-1; D gene uncertain. Germline CDR1 is LGHNA and CDR2 is YSLEER. The CDR3 extends over 14 amino acids. Deletions cut 3 bases from V and 1 base from J, with 7 bases between. The CDR3 sequence is CASSHHGSYNEQFF. For the CDR3, the DNA is TGCGCCAGCAGCCACCACGGTTCCTACAATGAGCAGTTCTTC.

V is TRBV5-1 and J is TRBJ2-5, with 12 bases fitting TRBD2. V trimming: 1 base; J trimming: 2 bases; junction bases outside the gene matches: 3. This CDR3 is 16 amino acids long. Germline CDR1 is SGHRS and CDR2 is YFSETQ. CDR3 protein: CASSLFGTSGQETQYF. CDR3 sequence (DNA): TGCGCCAGCAGCTTGTTCGGGACTAGCGGGCAAGAGACCCAGTACTTC. The full variable domain, in which reference TRBV5-1 and TRBJ2-5 provide the parts outside the CDR3, is KAGVTQTPRYLIKTRGQQVTLSCSPISGHRSVSWYQQTPGQGLQFLFEYFSETQRNKGNFPGRFSGRQFSNSRSEMNVSTLELGDSALYLCASSLFGTSGQETQYFGPGTRLLVL.

The CDR3 nucleotides are TGTGCCAGCATTGGGGCTCATTACACCGGGGAGCTGTTTTTT. Translation gives CASIGAHYTGELFF. The chain employs TRBV5-6 and TRBJ2-2; tentatively, D is TRBD1 (5 bases). Germline lookup yields CDR1 SGHDT and CDR2 YYEEEE. The CDR3 totals 14 residues. The germline V and J ends were trimmed by 6 bases and 3 bases, with 12 bases remaining between them.